The 12 T cell receptor beta chains below were found in one sample sequenced in a study of CD8 T cells in ankylosing spondylitis. MiXCR, run by TCRdb on the 5' RACE reads, gives a single entry per CDR3 protein. The sample includes approximately 260,000 distinct CDR3 sequences, 8.6% seen only once; the top ten take about 6.5%. Sequences were obtained from blood, either unsorted or a sorted T cell fraction (not recorded which). These TCRs come from a male donor with ankylosing spondylitis or in good health (not recorded which).

This clonotype showed up many times. V is TRBV4-1 and J is TRBJ1-1; D may be TRBD1 (5 bases). The CDR3 consists of 13 residues. Germline loops: CDR1 MGHRA, CDR2 YSYEKL. V was cut by 0 bases and J by 4 bases, with 6 bases left in between. The CDR3 loop reads CASSQEQATEAFF. CDR3 DNA sequence: TGCGCCAGCAGCCAAGAACAGGCCACTGAAGCTTTCTTT.

This clonotype was counted a few times. This chain links TRBV7-9 with TRBJ2-1, with 9 bases lining up with TRBD2. Germline CDR1 is SEHNR and CDR2 is FQNEAQ (reference sequence). The V gene end was trimmed by 6 bases and the J gene end by 12 bases; junction bases not matched to a gene: 12. The CDR3 consists of 14 residues. CDR3 amino acids: CASSSELAGSTQFF. CDR3 in DNA: TGTGCCAGCAGTTCCGAACTAGCGGGCTCTACGCAGTTCTTC.

This clonotype showed up many times. V is TRBV29-1 and J is TRBJ2-5; possibly TRBD2 for D (6 bases). The CDR3 has 14 residues. Per the germline V gene, CDR1 is SQVTM and CDR2 is ANQGSEA. V gave up 5 bases and J gave up 0 bases, with 13 bases separating them. The CDR3 bases are TGCAGCGTTATGGGGGGACCGTACCAAGAGACCCAGTACTTC. Protein sequence: CSVMGGPYQETQYF.

Ten or more counts support this clonotype. This chain links TRBV20-1 with TRBJ2-7; D is perhaps TRBD2 (5 bases). The CDR3 has 11 residues. The germline V gene has CDR1 DFQATT and CDR2 SNEGSKA (reference sequence). Deletions cut 5 bases from V and 5 bases from J, with 10 bases between. CDR3 sequence (DNA): TGCAGTGCTCCCCTAGCCCACGAGCAGTACTTC. Encoded protein: CSAPLAHEQYF.

In its sample, this clonotype was seen many times. V and J are TRBV3-1 and TRBJ1-6, with D perhaps matching TRBD1 (6 bases). The germline V and J ends were trimmed by 5 bases and 9 bases, with 14 bases remaining between them. In germline, CDR1 is LGHDT, CDR2 YNNKEL (reference sequence). CDR3 length equals 14 residues. CDR3: CASSDQTGSSPLHF. DNA for the CDR3: TGTGCCAGCAGCGACCAGACAGGTTCTTCACCCCTCCACTTT. Full variable domain (missing parts from reference TRBV3-1 and TRBJ1-6): DTAVSQTPKYLVTQMGNDKSIKCEQNLGHDTMYWYKQDSKKFLKIMFSYNNKELIINETVPNRFSPKSPDKAHLNLHINSLELGDSAVYFCASSDQTGSSPLHFGNGTRLTVT.

In this sample, this clonotype turned up many times. This chain links TRBV5-1 with TRBJ2-5; possible D gene TRBD2, 5 bases. Trimming removed 4 bases from V and 5 bases from J, with 18 bases in between. The germline V gene has CDR1 SGHRS and CDR2 YFSETQ. CDR3 length: 15 amino acids. The CDR3 nucleotides are TGCGCCAGCAGCCGACTTAGCGTCATGGGTGAGACCCAGTACTTC. This encodes CASSRLSVMGETQYF.

In this sample, this clonotype turned up many times. This chain links TRBV6-1 with TRBJ1-1; possible D gene TRBD1, 5 bases. V was pared by 8 bases and J by 2 bases, with 12 bases between. Germline loops: CDR1 MNHNS, CDR2 SASEGT. The CDR3 is 13 amino acids. CDR3 sequence reads: CASGGPINTEAFF. Written as DNA, the CDR3 is TGTGCCAGCGGGGGACCGATCAACACTGAAGCTTTCTTT.

This clonotype was seen a few times. The chain recombines TRBV6-6 with TRBJ2-3, with unresolved D. Germline V CDR1 and CDR2: MNHNY, SVGAGI (reference sequence). With 6 bases removed from V and 9 bases from J, the gap between germline ends came to 16 bases. The CDR3 is 13 amino acids. CDR3 sequence (DNA): TGTGCCAGCAGCCCCGAACTAATTTCCACGCAGTATTTT. It specifies CASSPELISTQYF.

This clonotype appeared many times. This rearrangement joins TRBV19 to TRBJ1-1; D remains ambiguous. The germline V and J ends were trimmed by 3 bases and 1 base, with 6 bases remaining between them. The CDR3 totals 13 residues. Germline lookup yields CDR1 LNHDA and CDR2 SQIVND (reference sequence). The CDR3 sequence: CASSIKRNTEAFF. CDR3 DNA: TGTGCCAGTAGTATCAAGAGGAACACTGAAGCTTTCTTT.

This clonotype was counted many times. This chain joins TRBV12-3 or TRBV12-4 and TRBJ2-7; 8 nucleotides align to TRBD1. Trimming at V came to 4 bases and at J to 0 bases, leaving 5 bases not matched to a gene. The CDR3 consists of 15 residues. The CDR3 loop is CASSSSGGSSYEQYF. In DNA, the CDR3 is TGTGCCAGCAGTTCTTCAGGGGGCAGCTCCTACGAGCAGTACTTC.

J is TRBJ1-1 and V is TRBV4-1, with D uncertain. The CDR3 runs to 15 residues. Looked up from germline, CDR1 is MGHRA and CDR2 is YSYEKL. V was pared by 0 bases and J by 6 bases, with 14 bases between. Written as DNA, the CDR3 is TGCGCCAGCAGCCAAGAACCCGGCGTTAGCCCTGAAGCTTTCTTT. This encodes CASSQEPGVSPEAFF.

This clonotype was recorded a few times. The chain combines TRBV12-3 or TRBV12-4 with TRBJ2-7; no definite D call. Between the trimmed V and J ends, which lost 3 bases and 3 bases, there was a span of 12 bases. There are 14 residues in the CDR3. CDR3 residues: CASSFVASHYEQYF. The CDR3, as DNA: TGTGCCAGCAGTTTTGTGGCGTCCCACTACGAGCAGTACTTC.